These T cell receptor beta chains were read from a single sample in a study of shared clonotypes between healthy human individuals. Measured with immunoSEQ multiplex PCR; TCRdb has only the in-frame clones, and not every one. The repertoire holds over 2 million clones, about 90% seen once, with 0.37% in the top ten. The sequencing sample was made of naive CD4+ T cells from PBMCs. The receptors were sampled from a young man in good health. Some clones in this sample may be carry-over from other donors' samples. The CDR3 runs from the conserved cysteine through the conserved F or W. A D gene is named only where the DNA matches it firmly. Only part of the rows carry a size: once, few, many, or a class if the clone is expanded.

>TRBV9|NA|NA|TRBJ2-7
TGTGCCAGCAGCGTAGCTCCTAGGGACGGGGAGCAGTACTTC
CASSVAPRDGEQYF
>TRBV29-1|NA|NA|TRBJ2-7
TGCGCTATACGGGCGGGGCTCTACGAGCAGTACTTC
CAIRAGLYEQYF
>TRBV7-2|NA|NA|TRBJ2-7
TGTGCCAGCAGCTACTACAGGAACTCCTACGAGCAGTACTTC
CASSYYRNSYEQYF
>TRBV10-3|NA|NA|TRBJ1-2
TGTGCCATCAGTGAGTCGGGATATGGCTACACCTTC
CAISESGYGYTF
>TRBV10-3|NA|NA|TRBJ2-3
TGTGCCATCAGTCCTTTTCTAGCGAATCCATTGGATACGCAGTATTTT
CAISPFLANPLDTQYF
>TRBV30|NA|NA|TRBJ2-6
TGTGCCTGGAGTTTCGTGGCATCTGGGGCCAACGTCCTGACTTTC
CAWSFVASGANVLTF
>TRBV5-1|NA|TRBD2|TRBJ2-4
TGCGCCAGCAGCCCGGCGGGGACTAGTAAGTTGAACATTCAGTACTTC
CASSPAGTSKLNIQYF
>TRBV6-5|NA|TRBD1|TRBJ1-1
TGTGCCAGCAGTCGACAGGGGTTAAACACTGAAGCTTTCTTT
CASSRQGLNTEAFF
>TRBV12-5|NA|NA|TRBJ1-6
TGTGCTAGTGCCATGGGCAGGGCGGATTCACCCCTCCACTTT
CASAMGRADSPLHF
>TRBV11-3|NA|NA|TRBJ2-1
TGTGCCAGCAGTCGGGGGAGAAGTAACTACAATGAGCAGTTCTTC
CASSRGRSNYNEQFF
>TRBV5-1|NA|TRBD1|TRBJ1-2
TGCGCCAGCAGCCTCGACAGGGTTTATAATGGCTACACCTTC
CASSLDRVYNGYTF
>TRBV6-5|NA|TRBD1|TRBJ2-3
TGTGCCAGCAGGGCGAGGGGGCCCACAGATACGCAGTATTTT
CASRARGPTDTQYF
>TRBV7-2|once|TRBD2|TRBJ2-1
TGTGCCAGCAGCCCCGGGACTAGCGGGAAAACAAAGCAGTTCTTC
CASSPGTSGKTKQFF
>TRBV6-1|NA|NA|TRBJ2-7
TGTGCCAGCGCGACAGTCTCCTACGAGCAGTACTTC
CASATVSYEQYF
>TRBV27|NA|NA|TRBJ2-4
TGTGCCAGCAGTTTGGGAGTTTTGGCCAAAAACATTCAGTACTTC
CASSLGVLAKNIQYF
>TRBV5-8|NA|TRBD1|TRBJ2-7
TGTGCCAGCAGCTTGGATGGGACAGAATCCTACGAGCAGTACTTC
CASSLDGTESYEQYF
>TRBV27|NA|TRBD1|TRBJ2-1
TGTGCCAGCAACGAAATGGGGGGACAGGGGGCTTCCAATAAGCAGTTCTTC
CASNEMGGQGASNKQFF
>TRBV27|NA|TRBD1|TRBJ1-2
TGTGCCAGCAGTTCCAGGGGGGCCTATGGCTACACCTTC
CASSSRGAYGYTF
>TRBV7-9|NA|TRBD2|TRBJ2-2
TGTGCCAGCACCCTAAGGAGCGGGAGGAACACCGGGGAGCTGTTTTTT
CASTLRSGRNTGELFF
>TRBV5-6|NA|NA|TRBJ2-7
TGTGCCAGCAGCTTGATTGGGGCGAGCTCCTACGAGCAGTACTTC
CASSLIGASSYEQYF
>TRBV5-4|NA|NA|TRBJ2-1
TGTGCCAGCAGCCTCCCCTACAATGAGCAGTTCTTC
CASSLPYNEQFF
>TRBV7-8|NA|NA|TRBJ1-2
TGTGCCAGCAGCTCGTCGACTGGATACTATGGCTACACCTTC
CASSSSTGYYGYTF
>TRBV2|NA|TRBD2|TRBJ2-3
TGTGCCAGCAGCTCTAGCGGACGCACAGATACGCAGTATTTT
CASSSSGRTDTQYF
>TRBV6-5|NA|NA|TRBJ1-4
TGTGCCAGCAGTTACCGGGGGGCGACTAATGAAAAACTGTTTTTT
CASSYRGATNEKLFF
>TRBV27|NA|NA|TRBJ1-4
TGTGCCAGCAGTTTAAGCAGCCGCTCCAATGAAAAACTGTTTTTT
CASSLSSRSNEKLFF
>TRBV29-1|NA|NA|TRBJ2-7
TGCAGCGTTGCCTCGGGGGGCGTCTACGAGCAGTACTTC
CSVASGGVYEQYF
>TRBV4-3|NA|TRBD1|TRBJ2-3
TGCGCCAGCAGCACCAGGGGGCACGGCTCCGATACGCAGTATTTT
CASSTRGHGSDTQYF
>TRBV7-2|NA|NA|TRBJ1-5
TGTGCCAGCAGCACATATAGCAATCAGCCCCAGCATTTT
CASSTYSNQPQHF
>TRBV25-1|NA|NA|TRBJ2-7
TGTGCCAGCAGTGCAGCCGGGTCCCTGGAGCAGTACTTC
CASSAAGSLEQYF
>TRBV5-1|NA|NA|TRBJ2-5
TGCGCCAGCAGCGTGCCCGATCGGACCCCTCAGACCCAGTACTTC
CASSVPDRTPQTQYF
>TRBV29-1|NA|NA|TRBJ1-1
TGCAGCGTAGAACGGGGGCAGAACACTGAAGCTTTCTTT
CSVERGQNTEAFF
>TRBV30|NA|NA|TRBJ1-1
TGTGCCTGGAGTTCCCGCCCTGAAGCTTTCTTT
CAWSSRPEAFF
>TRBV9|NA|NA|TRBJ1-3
TGTGCCAGCAGCGTAGCTTCCGGGCGCAGTCTATCTGGAAACACCATATATTTT
CASSVASGRSLSGNTIYF
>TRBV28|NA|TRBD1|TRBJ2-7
TGTGCCAGCAGGGGCCTGGACAGGGGGACCTACGAGCAGTACTTC
CASRGLDRGTYEQYF
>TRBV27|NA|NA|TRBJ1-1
TGTGCCAGCATGCTCAGGGAAGGGACTGAAGCTTTCTTT
CASMLREGTEAFF
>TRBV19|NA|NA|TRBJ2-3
TGTGCCAGTAGTATTTCCAGATACCAAACAGATACGCAGTATTTT
CASSISRYQTDTQYF
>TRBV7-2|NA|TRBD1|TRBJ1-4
TGTGCCAGCAGCTTAGATCTTTGGCAGGGGGAGGAAAAACTGTTTTTT
CASSLDLWQGEEKLFF
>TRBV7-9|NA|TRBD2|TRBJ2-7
TGTGCCAGCAGCCTTTTCGGAGCGGGAGGGCCGGATGAGCAGTACTTC
CASSLFGAGGPDEQYF
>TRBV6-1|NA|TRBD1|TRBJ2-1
TGTGCCAGCAGTGAAAGAACAGGGGCCTACAATGAGCAGTTCTTC
CASSERTGAYNEQFF
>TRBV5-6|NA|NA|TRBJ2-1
TGTGCCAGCAGCCATAGGGACGGGTACAATGAGCAGTTCTTC
CASSHRDGYNEQFF
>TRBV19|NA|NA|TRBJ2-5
TGTGCCAGTAGTATACTGAGGGGAGAGACCCAGTACTTC
CASSILRGETQYF
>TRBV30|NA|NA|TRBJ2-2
TGTGCCTGGATCGGGTCTAGCCCCACCGGGGAGCTGTTTTTT
CAWIGSSPTGELFF
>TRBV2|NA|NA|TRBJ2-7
TGTGCCAGCAGTGAAGCGCGGACTATATACGAGCAGTACTTC
CASSEARTIYEQYF
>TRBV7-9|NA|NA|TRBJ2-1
TGTGCCAGCGGAAGCCAGGGGGGGTCTGATGAGCAGTTCTTC
CASGSQGGSDEQFF
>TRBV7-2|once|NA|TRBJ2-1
TGTGCCAGCAGCTTAGGTGGCAGGGAGCGCGGGGAGCAGTTCTTC
CASSLGGRERGEQFF
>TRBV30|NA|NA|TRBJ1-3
TGTGCCTGGAGCTCGGGGGTAGGAAACACCATATATTTT
CAWSSGVGNTIYF